This entry describes one TCR beta chain. This sample is part of a study of cytomegalovirus exposure and HLA in healthy donors. This CDR3 is built from 12 residues. Germline V gene sequence: CDR1 SGHDT, CDR2 YYEEEE. V was trimmed by 1 base and J by 7 bases, leaving 8 bases between them. TCRdb's table, derived via immunoSEQ multiplex PCR, lists solely in-frame clones and lacks some. The table records around 150,000 clones, roughly 89% of them present only once. What was sequenced was PBMCs. The V and J genes are TRBV5-6 and TRBJ1-1; tentative D call: TRBD1 (5 bases). The TCR sequence derives from a woman aged 18 to 35 in good health and CMV-seropositive. The CDR3 DNA reads as TGTGCCAGCAGCTTGACAGGTATTGAAGCTTTCTTT. It is translated as CASSLTGIEAFF.